This paragraph covers one T cell receptor (beta chain) sequence. The data stem from a study of blood T cell repertoires in COVID-19. Turning to the study itself: Two negative PCRs, clearance, or symptom resolution were required of recovered Cohort 3 donors. COVID-19 samples, acute and convalescent, were from the United States, Italy and Spain.

V gave up 0 bases and J gave up 0 bases, with 9 bases separating them. Germline V CDR1 and CDR2: KGHSH, LQKENI. This CDR3 comprises 16 residues. Clinical histories supplied by participants themselves formed the basis of cohort assignment. Sequencing was performed with immunoSEQ multiplex PCR; in TCRdb, only in-frame clones are kept and a portion is missing. There are under 150,000 clones in the sample; approximately 84% occur only once, and 3% to 4% lies in the top ten. The sequence came from a man aged 45-65 years in a cohort exposed to, infected with or recovered from COVID-19 (not recorded which). The sequenced material came from PBMCs or T cells enriched from blood (not recorded which). The chain couples TRBV18 to TRBJ2-4; possibly TRBD2 for D (5 bases). CDR3: CASSPPIGVAKNIQYF. CDR3 in DNA: TGTGCCAGCTCACCACCGATCGGGGTAGCCAAAAACATTCAGTACTTC.